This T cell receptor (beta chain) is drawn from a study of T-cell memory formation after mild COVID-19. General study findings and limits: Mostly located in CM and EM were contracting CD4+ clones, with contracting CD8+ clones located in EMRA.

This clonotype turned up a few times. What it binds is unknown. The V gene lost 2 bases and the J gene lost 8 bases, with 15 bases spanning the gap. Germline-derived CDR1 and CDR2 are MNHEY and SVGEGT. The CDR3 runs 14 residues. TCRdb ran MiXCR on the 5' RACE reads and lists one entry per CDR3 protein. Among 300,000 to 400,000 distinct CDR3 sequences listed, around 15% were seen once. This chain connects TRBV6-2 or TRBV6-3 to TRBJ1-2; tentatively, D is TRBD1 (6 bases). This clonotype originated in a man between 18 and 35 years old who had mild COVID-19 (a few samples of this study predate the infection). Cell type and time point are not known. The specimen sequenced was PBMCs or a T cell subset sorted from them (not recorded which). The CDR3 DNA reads TGTGCCAGCAGTTACCCACAGGGCCGAGGCGGCTACACCTTC. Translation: CASSYPQGRGGYTF.